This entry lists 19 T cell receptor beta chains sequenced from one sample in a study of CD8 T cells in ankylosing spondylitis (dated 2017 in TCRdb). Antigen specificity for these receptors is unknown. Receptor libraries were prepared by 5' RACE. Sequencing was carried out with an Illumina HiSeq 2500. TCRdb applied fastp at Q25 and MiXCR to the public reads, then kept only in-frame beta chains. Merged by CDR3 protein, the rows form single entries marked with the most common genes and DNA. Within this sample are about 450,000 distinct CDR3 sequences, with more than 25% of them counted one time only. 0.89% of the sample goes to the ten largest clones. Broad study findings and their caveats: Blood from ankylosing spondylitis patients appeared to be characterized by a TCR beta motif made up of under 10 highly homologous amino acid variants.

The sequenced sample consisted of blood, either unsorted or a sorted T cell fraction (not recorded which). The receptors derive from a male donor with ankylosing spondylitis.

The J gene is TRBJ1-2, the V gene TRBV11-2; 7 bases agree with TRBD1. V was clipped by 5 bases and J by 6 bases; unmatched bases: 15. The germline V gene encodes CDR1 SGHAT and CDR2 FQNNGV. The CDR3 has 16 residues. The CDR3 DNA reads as TGTGCCAGCAGCAAAAACTTCCCCACAGGGGTTAATGGCTACACCTTC. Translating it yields CASSKNFPTGVNGYTF.

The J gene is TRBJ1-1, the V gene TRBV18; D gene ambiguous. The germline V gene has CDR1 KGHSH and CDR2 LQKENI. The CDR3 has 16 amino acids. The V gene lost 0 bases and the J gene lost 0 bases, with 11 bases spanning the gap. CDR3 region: CASSPPVFELNTEAFF. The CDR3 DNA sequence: TGTGCCAGCTCACCACCCGTTTTTGAGTTGAACACTGAAGCTTTCTTT.

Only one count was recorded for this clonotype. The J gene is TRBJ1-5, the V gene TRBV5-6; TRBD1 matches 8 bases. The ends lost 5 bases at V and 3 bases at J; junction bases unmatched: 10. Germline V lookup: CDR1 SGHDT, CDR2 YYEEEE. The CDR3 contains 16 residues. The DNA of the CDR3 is TGTGCCAGCAGTCCCGGGACAGGCCGTTCCAATCAGCCCCAGCATTTT. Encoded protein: CASSPGTGRSNQPQHF.

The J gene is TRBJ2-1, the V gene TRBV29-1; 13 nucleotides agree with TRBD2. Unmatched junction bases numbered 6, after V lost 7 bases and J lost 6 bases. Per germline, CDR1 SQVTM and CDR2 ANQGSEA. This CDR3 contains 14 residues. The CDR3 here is CSAPGTSGTNEQFF. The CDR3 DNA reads TGCAGCGCCCCCGGGACTAGCGGGACCAATGAGCAGTTCTTC.

DNA for the CDR3: TGTGCCAGCACCCCCGACGCGTGGGGGGAAAAACTGTTTTTT. Its translation is CASTPDAWGEKLFF. The rearrangement joins TRBV11-2 to TRBJ1-4, with D maybe TRBD1 (5 bases). The CDR3 consists of 14 residues. CDR1 is SGHAT and CDR2 is FQNNGV in the germline V gene. Trimming cost V 7 bases and J 8 bases, with 17 bases left between them.

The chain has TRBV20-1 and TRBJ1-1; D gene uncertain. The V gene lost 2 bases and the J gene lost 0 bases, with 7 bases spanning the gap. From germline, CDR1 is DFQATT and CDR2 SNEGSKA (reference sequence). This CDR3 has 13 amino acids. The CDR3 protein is CSARRFMNTEAFF. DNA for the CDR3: TGCAGTGCTAGACGGTTTATGAACACTGAAGCTTTCTTT.

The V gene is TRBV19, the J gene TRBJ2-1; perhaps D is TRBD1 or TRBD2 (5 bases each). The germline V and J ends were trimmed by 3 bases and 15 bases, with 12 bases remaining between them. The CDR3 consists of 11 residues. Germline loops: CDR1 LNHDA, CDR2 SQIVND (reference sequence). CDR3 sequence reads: CASSIGTLGFF. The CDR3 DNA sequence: TGTGCCAGTAGTATCGGGACCCTAGGGTTCTTC.

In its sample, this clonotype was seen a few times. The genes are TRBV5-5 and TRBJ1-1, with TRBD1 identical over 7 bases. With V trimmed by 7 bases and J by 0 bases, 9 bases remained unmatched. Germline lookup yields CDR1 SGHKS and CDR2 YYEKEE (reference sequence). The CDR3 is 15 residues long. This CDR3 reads CASQKQGGVNTEAFF. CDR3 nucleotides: TGTGCCAGCCAGAAGCAGGGGGGTGTGAACACTGAAGCTTTCTTT. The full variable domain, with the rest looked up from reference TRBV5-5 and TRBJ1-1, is DAGVTQSPTHLIKTRGQQVTLRCSPISGHKSVSWYQQVLGQGPQFIFQYYEKEERGRGNFPDRFSARQFPNYSSELNVNALLLGDSALYLCASQKQGGVNTEAFFGQGTRLTVV.

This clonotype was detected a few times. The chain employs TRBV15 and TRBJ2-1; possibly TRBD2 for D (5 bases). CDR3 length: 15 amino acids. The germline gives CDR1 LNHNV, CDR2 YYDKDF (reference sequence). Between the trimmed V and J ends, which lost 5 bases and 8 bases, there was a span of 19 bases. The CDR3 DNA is TGTGCCACCAGCCAAGAACGGGATAACTGGGATGAGCAGTTCTTC. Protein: CATSQERDNWDEQFF.

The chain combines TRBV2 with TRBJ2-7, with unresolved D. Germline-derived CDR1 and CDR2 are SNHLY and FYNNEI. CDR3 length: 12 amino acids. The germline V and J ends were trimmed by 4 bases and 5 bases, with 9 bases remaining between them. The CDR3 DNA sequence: TGTGCCAGCAGTGTAGTTGTTCACGAGCAGTACGTC. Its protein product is CASSVVVHEQYV.

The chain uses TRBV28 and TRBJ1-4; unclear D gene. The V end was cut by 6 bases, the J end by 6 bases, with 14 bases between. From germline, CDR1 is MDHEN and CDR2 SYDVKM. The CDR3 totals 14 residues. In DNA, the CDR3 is TGTGCCAGCAGCCGACCGGGGAGGGATGAAAAACTGTTTTTT. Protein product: CASSRPGRDEKLFF.

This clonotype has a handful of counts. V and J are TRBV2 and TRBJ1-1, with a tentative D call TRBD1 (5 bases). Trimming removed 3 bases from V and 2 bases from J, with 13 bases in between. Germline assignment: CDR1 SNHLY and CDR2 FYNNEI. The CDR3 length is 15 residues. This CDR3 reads CASSDLRQGNTEAFF. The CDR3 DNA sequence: TGTGCCAGCAGTGATCTGAGGCAGGGAAACACTGAAGCTTTCTTT.

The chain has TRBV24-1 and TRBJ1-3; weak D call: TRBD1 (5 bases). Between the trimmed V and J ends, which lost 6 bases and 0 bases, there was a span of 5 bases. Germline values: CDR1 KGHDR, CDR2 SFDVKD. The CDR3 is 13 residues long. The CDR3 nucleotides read TGTGCCACCAGTACAGGCTCTGGAAACACCATATATTTT. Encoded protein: CATSTGSGNTIYF.

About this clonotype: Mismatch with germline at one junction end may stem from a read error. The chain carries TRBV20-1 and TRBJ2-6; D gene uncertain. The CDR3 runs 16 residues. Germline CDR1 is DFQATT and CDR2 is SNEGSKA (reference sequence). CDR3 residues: CCANSRSYSGANVLTF. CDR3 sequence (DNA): TGCTGTGCTAATAGCCGTTCCTACTCTGGGGCCAACGTCCTGACTTTC.

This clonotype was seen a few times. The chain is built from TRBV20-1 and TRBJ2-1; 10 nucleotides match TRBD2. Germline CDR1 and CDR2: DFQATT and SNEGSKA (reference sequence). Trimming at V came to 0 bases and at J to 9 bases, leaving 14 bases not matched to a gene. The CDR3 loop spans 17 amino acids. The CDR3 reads CSARDLGSGRAFGEQFF. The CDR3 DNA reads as TGCAGTGCTAGAGATTTGGGGAGCGGGAGGGCCTTCGGTGAGCAGTTCTTC.

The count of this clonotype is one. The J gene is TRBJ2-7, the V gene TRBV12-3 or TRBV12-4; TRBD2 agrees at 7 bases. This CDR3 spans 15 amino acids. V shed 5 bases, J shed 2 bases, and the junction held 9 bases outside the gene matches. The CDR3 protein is CASSLSGPPPYEQYV. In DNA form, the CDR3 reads TGTGCCAGCAGTCTTAGCGGGCCCCCTCCCTACGAGCAGTACGTC.

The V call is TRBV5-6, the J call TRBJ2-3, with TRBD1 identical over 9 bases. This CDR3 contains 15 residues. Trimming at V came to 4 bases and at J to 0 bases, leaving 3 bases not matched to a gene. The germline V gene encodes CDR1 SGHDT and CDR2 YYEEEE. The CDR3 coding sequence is TGTGCCAGCAGCCGGACAGGGGCTAGCACAGATACGCAGTATTTT. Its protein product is CASSRTGASTDTQYF.

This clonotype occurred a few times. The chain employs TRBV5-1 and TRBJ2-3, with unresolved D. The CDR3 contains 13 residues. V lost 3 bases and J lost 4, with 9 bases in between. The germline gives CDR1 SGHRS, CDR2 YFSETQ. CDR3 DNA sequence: TGCGCCAGCAGCTCAAATGCGGCAGATACGCAGTATTTT. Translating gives CASSSNAADTQYF.

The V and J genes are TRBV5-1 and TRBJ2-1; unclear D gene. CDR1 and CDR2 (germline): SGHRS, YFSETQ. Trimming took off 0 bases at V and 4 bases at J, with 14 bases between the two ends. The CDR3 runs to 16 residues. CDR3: CASSLDRSPSYNEQFF. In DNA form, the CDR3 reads TGCGCCAGCAGCTTGGATCGCTCACCCTCATACAATGAGCAGTTCTTC.